The 21 T cell receptor beta chains given below trace back to one sample, sequenced in a study of T cells in Graves' hyperthyroidism and ophthalmopathy. The source material, RNA transcripts, was used to amplify TCR beta CDR3 regions. First-round RT-PCR with HTBI primers amplified the TCR CDR3 region. One entry per CDR3 protein, called by TCRdb with MiXCR from the multiplex PCR reads. The sample shows 750,000 to 950,000 distinct CDR3 sequences, approximately 40% of them seen only once. The material sequenced was blood. The receptors shown here come from a man younger than 30 with Graves' hyperthyroidism.

The genes are TRBV4-1 and TRBJ2-5; D might be TRBD2 (5 bases). Per germline, CDR1 MGHRA and CDR2 YSYEKL. The CDR3 loop spans 13 amino acids. The V gene lost 2 bases and the J gene lost 4 bases, with 8 bases spanning the gap. CDR3 amino acids: CASSQTRVETQYF. Here the CDR3 DNA reads TGCGCCAGCAGCCAAACGAGGGTAGAGACCCAGTACTTC.

V usage is TRBV15 and J usage is TRBJ1-2; D gene ambiguous. From germline, CDR1 is LNHNV and CDR2 YYDKDF (reference sequence). This CDR3 is built from 10 residues. Trimming removed 5 bases from V and 8 bases from J, with 6 bases in between. CDR3 protein: CATSEKGYTF. In DNA, the CDR3 is TGTGCCACCAGCGAGAAGGGCTACACCTTC.

This chain links TRBV20-1 with TRBJ1-1, with no clear D. V lost 0 bases to trimming and J lost 1 base, with 18 bases between them. From germline, CDR1 is DFQATT and CDR2 SNEGSKA (reference sequence). The CDR3 consists of 17 residues. This CDR3 is CSARDFRAPGRNTEAFF. In nucleotides, the CDR3 is TGCAGTGCTAGAGATTTTCGGGCCCCGGGGAGGAACACTGAAGCTTTCTTT.

This clonotype has more than one count but fewer than ten. This chain connects TRBV4-2 to TRBJ2-7; the match to TRBD2 covers 9 bases. V lost 5 bases and J lost 1; bases outside the gene matches: 6. The CDR3 consists of 15 residues. CDR1 is LGHNA, CDR2 YNFKEQ, per germline. The CDR3 coding sequence is TGTGCCAGCAGCAAAGCGGGAGGAGCGTCCTACGAGCAGTACTTC. It translates to CASSKAGGASYEQYF.

This clonotype was seen more than once but under ten times. The gene calls are TRBV15 and TRBJ2-5; possibly TRBD1 for D (6 bases). The CDR3 contains 15 residues. CDR1 is LNHNV, CDR2 YYDKDF, per germline (reference sequence). V lost 0 bases and J 1 base, leaving 9 bases between the germline ends. DNA of the CDR3: TGTGCCACCAGCAGAGATCTGGGGGCCCAAGAGACCCAGTACTTC. It is translated as CATSRDLGAQETQYF.

This clonotype was picked up a small number of times. This chain joins TRBV7-9 and TRBJ1-5; D gene uncertain. The ends were cut back, 8 bases at V and 1 base at J, with 15 bases in the middle. CDR1 and CDR2 (germline): SEHNR, FQNEAQ (reference sequence). The CDR3 runs 15 residues. The CDR3 sequence: CASSPFPWSNQPQHF. The CDR3 nucleotides are TGTGCCAGCTCCCCCTTCCCGTGGAGCAATCAGCCCCAGCATTTT.

The chain uses TRBV10-3 and TRBJ1-6, with D possibly matching TRBD1 (6 bases). The length of the CDR3 is 14 residues. Trimming took off 4 bases at V and 10 bases at J, with 14 bases between the two ends. Germline values: CDR1 ENHRY, CDR2 SYGVKD. The CDR3 DNA follows: TGTGCCATCAGTGGTACGGACAGTAACTCACCCCTCCACTTT. Its protein product is CAISGTDSNSPLHF.

The chain employs TRBV5-6 and TRBJ1-1; 11 bases are shared with TRBD1. The CDR3 extends over 17 amino acids. J lost 3 bases, V lost 4 bases, and 11 bases had no gene match. Germline V gene data show CDR1 as SGHDT and CDR2 as YYEEEE. The CDR3 protein is CASSRGQGEVGYTEAFF. The CDR3 bases are TGTGCCAGCAGCCGGGGACAGGGGGAGGTAGGGTACACTGAAGCTTTCTTT.

The rearrangement links TRBV7-3 to TRBJ2-3, with D perhaps TRBD2 (6 bases). The CDR3 has 15 residues. Germline CDR1 is SGHTA and CDR2 is FQGTGA. Trimming removed 5 bases from V and 3 bases from J, with 15 bases in between. CDR3 protein: CASSPGVSGTDTQYF. DNA for the CDR3: TGTGCCAGCAGCCCCGGGGTTAGCGGAACAGATACGCAGTATTTT.

The sample holds a few counts of this clonotype. The J gene is TRBJ2-6, the V gene TRBV20-1; TRBD1 matches at 9 bases. With V trimmed by 6 bases and J by 0 bases, 9 bases remained unmatched. Germline CDR1 and CDR2: DFQATT and SNEGSKA (reference sequence). The CDR3 has 17 amino acids. The CDR3 sequence: CSAIQQGAHSGANVLTF. Written as DNA, the CDR3 is TGCAGTGCCATCCAACAGGGGGCCCACTCTGGGGCCAACGTCCTGACTTTC.

About this clonotype itself: This could be a read error, since a much larger clone is one nucleotide away. The V call is TRBV7-6, the J call TRBJ2-5; 9 nucleotides line up with TRBD1. This CDR3 has 14 amino acids. In germline, CDR1 is SGHVS, CDR2 FNYEAQ. The CDR3 nucleotides are TGTGTCAGCAGCTTAGGGGGACAGGGAGAGACCCAGTACTTC. Its translation: CVSSLGGQGETQYF.

Ten or more counts support this clonotype. The chain has TRBV7-9 and TRBJ1-2; D not certain. V lost 2 bases, J lost 8 bases, and 12 bases lay in between. The CDR3 spans 13 residues. Per the germline V gene, CDR1 is SEHNR and CDR2 is FQNEAQ (reference sequence). The CDR3 sequence: CASSLSTGPGYTF. Written as DNA, the CDR3 is TGTGCCAGCAGCTTATCGACCGGGCCCGGCTACACCTTC.

The chain uses TRBV29-1 and TRBJ2-5; maybe TRBD1 (6 bases). CDR1 and CDR2 (germline): SQVTM, ANQGSEA. The V gene lost 8 bases and the J gene lost 5 bases, with 21 bases spanning the gap. This CDR3 region has 14 residues. DNA for the CDR3: TGCAGCCATCCTCCGACAGGTTGGCCGGAGACCCAGTACTTC. Residues: CSHPPTGWPETQYF.

This clonotype has a handful of counts. CDR3 in DNA: TGTGCCAGCAGCAAAGACAGGGGCAATCAGCCCCAGCATTTT. Its protein is CASSKDRGNQPQHF. V usage is TRBV11-2 and J usage is TRBJ1-5; 7 bases are shared with TRBD1. The germline gives CDR1 SGHAT, CDR2 FQNNGV. The CDR3 consists of 14 residues. V was clipped by 5 bases and J by 2 bases; unmatched bases: 3.

This chain joins TRBV7-9 and TRBJ1-2; tentatively, D is TRBD1 (5 bases). CDR1 is SEHNR, CDR2 FQNEAQ, per germline (reference sequence). The CDR3 totals 14 residues. V lost 5 bases to trimming and J lost 4 bases, with 14 bases between them. CDR3 in DNA: TGTGCCAGCAGCCCGAACAGGACCCCCTATGGCTACACCTTC. Amino acids: CASSPNRTPYGYTF.

V is TRBV7-3 and J is TRBJ2-1; the D gene is possibly TRBD2 (6 bases). The CDR3 extends over 15 amino acids. Germline-derived CDR1 and CDR2 are SGHTA and FQGTGA. V lost 5 bases and J 4 bases, leaving 15 bases between the germline ends. CDR3 amino acids: CASSLLGGSYNEQFF. As DNA, the CDR3 is TGTGCCAGCAGCCTCTTGGGGGGAAGTTACAATGAGCAGTTCTTC.

This clonotype was seen more than once but under ten times. V and J are TRBV7-9 and TRBJ2-2; 10 nucleotides match TRBD1. The CDR3 loop spans 16 amino acids. Germline V CDR1 and CDR2: SEHNR, FQNEAQ (reference sequence). V lost 2 bases and J lost 7; bases outside the gene matches: 7. CDR3 loop: CASSLTGQGEIGELFF. DNA of the CDR3: TGTGCCAGCAGCTTAACAGGACAGGGGGAAATCGGGGAGCTGTTTTTT.

The CDR3 DNA reads TGTGCCAGCAGCTTAGCAGGGGAAGGTCTATACGAGCAGTACTTC. Protein sequence: CASSLAGEGLYEQYF. V gene TRBV13 combines with J gene TRBJ2-7, with D tentatively TRBD1 (6 bases). V lost 1 base and J 4 bases, leaving 14 bases between the germline ends. CDR1 is PRHDT, CDR2 FYEKMQ, per germline (reference sequence). This CDR3 is 15 amino acids long.

The rearrangement joins TRBV10-3 to TRBJ2-7; maybe TRBD1 (6 bases). V shed 3 bases and J shed 1 base, with 16 bases lying between them. This CDR3 is built from 16 residues. The V gene's germline CDR1 is ENHRY and CDR2 SYGVKD. CDR3 region: CAISDGWGRPSYEQYF. As DNA, the CDR3 is TGTGCCATCAGTGACGGGTGGGGGCGGCCATCCTACGAGCAGTACTTC.

In this sample, this clonotype turned up many times. This chain links TRBV7-8 with TRBJ1-3; D is undetermined. Germline V gene data show CDR1 as SGHVS and CDR2 as FQNEAQ. There are 16 residues in the CDR3. The V end was cut by 1 base, the J end by 2 bases, with 12 bases between. The CDR3 nucleotides are TGTGCCAGCAGCTTAGTTGCGGGTGTAACTGGAAACACCATATATTTT. This codes for CASSLVAGVTGNTIYF.

This clonotype was counted at least ten times. This sequence joins TRBV7-8 and TRBJ2-5; D not resolved. V lost 0 bases to trimming and J lost 4 bases, with 15 bases between them. The CDR3 covers 16 residues. Germline V gene data show CDR1 as SGHVS and CDR2 as FQNEAQ. The CDR3 spells CASSLARLETGETQYF. The CDR3 region has the DNA TGTGCCAGCAGCTTAGCGCGACTCGAAACCGGAGAGACCCAGTACTTC.